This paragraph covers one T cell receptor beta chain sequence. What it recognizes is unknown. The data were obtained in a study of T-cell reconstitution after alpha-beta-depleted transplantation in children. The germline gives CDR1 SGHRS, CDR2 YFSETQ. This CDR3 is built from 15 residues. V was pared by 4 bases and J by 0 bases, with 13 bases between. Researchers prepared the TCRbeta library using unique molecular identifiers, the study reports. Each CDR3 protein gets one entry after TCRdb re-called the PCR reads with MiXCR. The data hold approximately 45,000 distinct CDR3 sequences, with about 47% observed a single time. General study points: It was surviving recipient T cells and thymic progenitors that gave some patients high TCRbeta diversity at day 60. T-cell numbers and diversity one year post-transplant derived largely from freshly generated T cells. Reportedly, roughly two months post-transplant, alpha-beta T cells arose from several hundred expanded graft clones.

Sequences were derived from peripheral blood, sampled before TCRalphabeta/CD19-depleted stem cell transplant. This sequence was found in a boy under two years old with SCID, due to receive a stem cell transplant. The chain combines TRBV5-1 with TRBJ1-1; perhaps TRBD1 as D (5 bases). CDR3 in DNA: TGCGCCAGCAGCACGGACGGGGCCATGAACACTGAAGCTTTCTTT. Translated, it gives CASSTDGAMNTEAFF. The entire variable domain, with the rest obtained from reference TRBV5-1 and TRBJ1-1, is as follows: KAGVTQTPRYLIKTRGQQVTLSCSPISGHRSVSWYQQTPGQGLQFLFEYFSETQRNKGNFPGRFSGRQFSNSRSEMNVSTLELGDSALYLCASSTDGAMNTEAFFGQGTRLTVV.